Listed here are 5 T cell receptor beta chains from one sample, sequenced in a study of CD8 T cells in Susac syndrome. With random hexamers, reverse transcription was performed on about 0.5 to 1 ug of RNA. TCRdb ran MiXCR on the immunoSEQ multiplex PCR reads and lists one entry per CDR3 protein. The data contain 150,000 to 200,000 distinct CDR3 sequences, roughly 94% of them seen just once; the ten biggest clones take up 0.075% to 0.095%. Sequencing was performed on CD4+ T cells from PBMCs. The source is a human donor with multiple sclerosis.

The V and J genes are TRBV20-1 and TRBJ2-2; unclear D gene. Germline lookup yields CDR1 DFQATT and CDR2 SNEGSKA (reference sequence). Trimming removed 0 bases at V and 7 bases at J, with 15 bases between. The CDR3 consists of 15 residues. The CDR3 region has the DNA TGCAGTGCTAGAGATGATAGGAGAACCGTCGGGGAGCTGTTTTTT. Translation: CSARDDRRTVGELFF.

The CDR3 DNA sequence: TGTGCCTGGGCACAGGGCCTCTCTGGAAACACCATATATTTT. Encoded protein: CAWAQGLSGNTIYF. This chain uses TRBV30 with TRBJ1-3; D may be TRBD1 (6 bases). Germline loops: CDR1 GTSNPN, CDR2 SVGIG (reference sequence). The CDR3 is made up of 14 amino acids. V shed 5 bases and J shed 0 bases, with 11 bases lying between them. The full variable domain, rest sourced from reference TRBV30 and TRBJ1-3, is SQTIHQWPATLVQPVGSPLSLECTVEGTSNPNLYWYRQAAGRGLQLLFYSVGIGQISSEVPQNLSASRPQDRQFILSSKKLLLSDSGFYLCAWAQGLSGNTIYFGEGSWLTVV.

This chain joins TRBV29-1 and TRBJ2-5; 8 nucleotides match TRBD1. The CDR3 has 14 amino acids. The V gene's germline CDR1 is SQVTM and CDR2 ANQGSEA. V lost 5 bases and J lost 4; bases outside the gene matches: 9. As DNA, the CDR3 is TGCAGCGTTTCCGGACAGGGAAGACGAGAGACCCAGTACTTC. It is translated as CSVSGQGRRETQYF. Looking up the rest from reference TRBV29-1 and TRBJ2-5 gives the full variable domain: SAVISQKPSRDICQRGTSLTIQCQVDSQVTMMFWYRQQPGQSLTLIATANQGSEATYESGFVIDKFPISRPNLTFSTLTVSNMSPEDSSIYLCSVSGQGRRETQYFGPGTRLLVL.

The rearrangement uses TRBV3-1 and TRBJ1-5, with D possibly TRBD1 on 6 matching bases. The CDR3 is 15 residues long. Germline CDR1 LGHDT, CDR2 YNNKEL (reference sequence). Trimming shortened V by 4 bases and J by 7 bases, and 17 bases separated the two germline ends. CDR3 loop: CASSPDTGRYQPQHF. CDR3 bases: TGTGCCAGCAGCCCCGATACAGGGAGATACCAGCCCCAGCATTTT.

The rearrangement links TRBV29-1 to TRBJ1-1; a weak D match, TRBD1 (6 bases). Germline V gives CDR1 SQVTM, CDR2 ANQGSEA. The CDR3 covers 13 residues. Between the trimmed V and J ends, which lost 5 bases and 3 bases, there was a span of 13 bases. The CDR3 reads CSVLSPGDTEAFF. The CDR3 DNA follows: TGCAGCGTTCTCAGCCCAGGGGACACTGAAGCTTTCTTT. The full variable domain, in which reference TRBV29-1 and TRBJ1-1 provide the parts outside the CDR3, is SAVISQKPSRDICQRGTSLTIQCQVDSQVTMMFWYRQQPGQSLTLIATANQGSEATYESGFVIDKFPISRPNLTFSTLTVSNMSPEDSSIYLCSVLSPGDTEAFFGQGTRLTVV.